Sequencing of this T cell receptor (beta chain) was carried out in a study of blood T cells in healthy people across ages. The second PCR ran about 6 to 11 cycles with a sample-barcoded 5' primer and J-beta primers. The template-switch adaptor was a 5' adaptor with 12 random nucleotides. It tagged each cDNA molecule. Using its own MiXCR run on the 5' RACE reads, TCRdb lists one record per CDR3 protein. In the table there are about 580,000 distinct CDR3 sequences, under 55% of which are singletons. Regarding this clonotype: What it binds is unknown.

Study outcomes and limitations: Samples with more naive T cells showed higher observed beta diversity. Both naive CD4+ cell counts and diversity were greater in long-lived donors than in aged donors.

Isolation of PBMCs gave at least 6.5 million cells per sample. CDR3 length: 15 residues. Germline CDR1 reads SEHNR; CDR2 reads FQNEAQ (reference sequence). Trimming took off 1 base at V and 7 bases at J, with 14 bases between the two ends. This clonotype was sampled from a man of 80 years or more in good health. The sample comprised blood. This chain links TRBV7-9 with TRBJ2-4; unclear D gene. The CDR3 coding sequence is TGTGCCAGCAGCTTAGGAGCCCCTGGACCGAACATTCAGTACTTC. Its translation: CASSLGAPGPNIQYF.